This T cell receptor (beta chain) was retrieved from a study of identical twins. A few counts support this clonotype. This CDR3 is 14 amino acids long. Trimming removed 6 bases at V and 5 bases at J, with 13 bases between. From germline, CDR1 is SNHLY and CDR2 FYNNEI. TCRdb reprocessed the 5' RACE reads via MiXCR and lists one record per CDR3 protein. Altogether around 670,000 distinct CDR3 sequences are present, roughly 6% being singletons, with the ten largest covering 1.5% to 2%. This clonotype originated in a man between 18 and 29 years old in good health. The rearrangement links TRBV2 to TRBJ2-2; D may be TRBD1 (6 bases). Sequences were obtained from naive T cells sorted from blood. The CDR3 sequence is CASSTGQTTGELFF. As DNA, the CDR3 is TGTGCCAGCAGCACCGGACAGACAACCGGGGAGCTGTTTTTT.